This TCR beta chain comes out of a study of blood T cell repertoires in COVID-19. Losses at the gene ends were 6 bases for V and 2 bases for J; bases not matched to a gene: 7. Looked up from germline, CDR1 is SGHAT and CDR2 is FQNNGV. The CDR3 runs to 14 residues. Authors' methods: Reference gene primers were amplified, and this amplification served to estimate nucleated cell counts. This table comes from immunoSEQ multiplex PCR, and its TCRdb copy is limited to in-frame clones, with some not included. Clone size and V and J calls were adopted from that table, with D and trimming inferred from the DNA. The table shows about 250,000 clones, with approximately 86% occurring only once.

Material: peripheral blood. The rearrangement links TRBV11-2 to TRBJ2-7, with 7 bases matching TRBD2. This clonotype originated in a woman aged 60-75 years who had recovered from COVID-19. The CDR3 is CASRWGGSAYEQYF. In nucleotides, the CDR3 is TGTGCCAGCAGATGGGGGGGGTCCGCCTACGAGCAGTACTTC. Looking up the rest from reference TRBV11-2 and TRBJ2-7 gives the full variable domain: EAGVAQSPRYKIIEKRQSVAFWCNPISGHATLYWYQQILGQGPKLLIQFQNNGVVDDSQLPKDRFSAERLKGVDSTLKIQPAKLEDSAVYLCASRWGGSAYEQYFGPGTRLTVT.